Listed below are T cell receptor beta chains from one sample, sequenced in a study of blood T cell repertoires in COVID-19. Sequenced by immunoSEQ multiplex PCR; TCRdb stores in-frame clones only, minus some. The sample includes more than 65,000 clones, about 80% seen only once; the top ten take less than 40%. Material for sequencing was peripheral blood. These receptors were taken from a woman between 65 and 79 years old with acute or convalescent COVID-19. The CDR3 runs from the conserved cysteine through the conserved F or W. The D gene is left open where the match is weak. Clone sizes are given selectively: once, few, many, or a class where the clone is expanded.

v_call	d_call	clone_size	j_call	cdr3_nt	cdr3_aa
TRBV19	-	-	TRBJ1-2	TGTGCCAGTAGTATAGAGCCGGGAGCTAACTATGGCTACACCTTC	CASSIEPGANYGYTF
TRBV11-3	TRBD2	-	TRBJ2-5	TGTGCCAGCAGCTCGATAGCGGGGGGAATACAAGAGACCCAGTACTTC	CASSSIAGGIQETQYF
TRBV4-2	TRBD2	-	TRBJ2-3	TGTGCCAGCAGCCAAGAACGCGGGGGAGAGGGAGATACGCAGTATTTT	CASSQERGGEGDTQYF
TRBV2	-	-	TRBJ1-1	TGTGCCAGCAGTGGTGGAGGGGTAACGGAAGCTTTCTTT	CASSGGGVTEAFF
TRBV7-6	TRBD1	-	TRBJ2-5	TGTGCCAGCAGCGTCGGACAGGGAGCACAAGGGACCCAGTACTTC	CASSVGQGAQGTQYF
TRBV6-5	TRBD1	-	TRBJ1-4	TGTGCCAGCAGAACCCAGGGGGCCAGAGGGGAAAAACTGTTTTTT	CASRTQGARGEKLFF
TRBV5-1	TRBD2	once	TRBJ2-5	TGCGCCAGCAGCTCAATCGGGGGGGACCAAGAGACCCAGTACTTC	CASSSIGGDQETQYF
TRBV5-1	TRBD2	few	TRBJ2-2	TGCGCCAGCAGCCGCCGGTCTAGCGGGGGGCCCGCGAACACCGGGGAGCTGTTTTTT	CASSRRSSGGPANTGELFF
TRBV7-2	TRBD1	-	TRBJ2-2	TGTGCCAGCAGCTTAGTACAGGGGAGAACCGGGGAGCTGTTTTTT	CASSLVQGRTGELFF
TRBV7-6	TRBD1	-	TRBJ2-3	TGTGCCAGCAGCACCCGACAGGGAATGGAAGATACGCAGTATTTT	CASSTRQGMEDTQYF
TRBV6-1	TRBD1	-	TRBJ2-1	TGTGCCAGCAGTGAAGACAGGGGACCCTACAATGAGCAGTTCTTC	CASSEDRGPYNEQFF
TRBV6-4	-	-	TRBJ2-2	TGTGCCAGCAGTGGTCAGGGGAGTACCGGGGAGCTGTTTTTT	CASSGQGSTGELFF
TRBV7-6	-	many	TRBJ1-3	TGTGCCAGCAGCCCCGTTGGTGCCGGGTCTGGAAACACCATATATTTT	CASSPVGAGSGNTIYF
TRBV15	TRBD1	-	TRBJ2-3	TGTGCCACCAGCAGGGACAGGGGGCACACAGATACGCAGTATTTT	CATSRDRGHTDTQYF
TRBV7-2	TRBD2	few	TRBJ2-1	TGTGCCAGCAGCGGAGGACTAGCGGGGGGTAGAGGTGAGCAGTTCTTC	CASSGGLAGGRGEQFF
TRBV7-9	-	few	TRBJ2-7	TGTGCCAGCAGCCAAGGTGGCGGCAAGTCCTACGAGCAGTACTTC	CASSQGGGKSYEQYF
TRBV15	-	few	TRBJ1-6	TGTGCCACCAGCAGCGGACATACGAGCTCCTATAATTCACCCCTCCACTTT	CATSSGHTSSYNSPLHF
TRBV4-3	TRBD1	many	TRBJ2-7	TGCGCCAGCAGCCAGCTGAGGACAGGGGGCCACGAGCAGTACTTC	CASSQLRTGGHEQYF
TRBV28	TRBD1	-	TRBJ2-2	TGTGCCAGCAGTTCTGACAGGGGCAACGGGGAGCTGTTTTTT	CASSSDRGNGELFF
TRBV19	-	-	TRBJ2-3	TGTGCCAGTAGTCGGACTACCTATAGTACGCAGTATTTT	CASSRTTYSTQYF
TRBV4-3	-	-	TRBJ2-7	TGCGCCAGCAGCCAAGGACTATCCGACCCCTACGAGCAGTACTTC	CASSQGLSDPYEQYF
TRBV7-8	-	-	TRBJ2-7	TGTGCCAGCAGCCCCTCTCCGGGAGAATCCTACGAGCAGTACTTC	CASSPSPGESYEQYF
TRBV11-2	-	few	TRBJ1-2	TGTGCCAGCAGCCTAAGTTCAGGAAACTATGGCTACACCTTC	CASSLSSGNYGYTF
TRBV5-4	TRBD1	-	TRBJ2-7	TGTGCCAGCAGCTTGGCAGGGGGGACAGGATACGAGCAGTACTTC	CASSLAGGTGYEQYF
TRBV9	TRBD2	-	TRBJ2-3	TGTGCCAGCAGCACAGACGCGGGAGGGAGAGATACGCAGTATTTT	CASSTDAGGRDTQYF
TRBV30	-	-	TRBJ1-1	TGTGCCTGGAGTGTATTGGGCGAAACTGAAGCTTTCTTT	CAWSVLGETEAFF
TRBV7-2	-	-	TRBJ1-6	TGTGCCAGCAGCTCCTCGGACACGTATAATTCAGCCCTCCACTTT	CASSSSDTYNSALHF
TRBV27	TRBD1	few	TRBJ1-2	TGTGCCAGCAGTCCTCCGACAGGGGGAAAGACCTTC	CASSPPTGGKTF
TRBV7-2	-	-	TRBJ2-1	TGTGCCAGCAGTAGAGGTTTTCCAAATGAGCAGTTCTTC	CASSRGFPNEQFF
TRBV11-2	TRBD2	few	TRBJ2-7	TGTGCCAGCAGCTTAGTGGGTTTCGGCGGGAGCAATTACGAGCAGTACTTC	CASSLVGFGGSNYEQYF
TRBV19	-	-	TRBJ1-2	TGTGCCAGTATGCAAGAGTGGGCCTATGGCTACACCTTC	CASMQEWAYGYTF
TRBV28	TRBD1	-	TRBJ2-6	TGTGCCAGCAGCCGGCTGGGGACAGGGAGGTCTGAGGCCAACGTCCTGACTTTC	CASSRLGTGRSEANVLTF
TRBV19	-	-	TRBJ2-7	TGTGCCAGTAGTATAAGTGAGTACTCCTACGAGCAGTACTTC	CASSISEYSYEQYF
TRBV6-6	-	-	TRBJ1-1	TGTGCCAGCACGGGGAGTCAGAAGACTGAAGCTTTCTTT	CASTGSQKTEAFF
TRBV28	-	-	TRBJ2-1	TGTGCCAGCAGTTTTCTAATGGACAGTCAACCAAAGTTGGGGCAGTTCTTC	CASSFLMDSQPKLGQFF
TRBV29-1	-	-	TRBJ2-3	TGCAGCGGAAAGGGAGTCAGCACAGATACGCAGTATTTT	CSGKGVSTDTQYF
TRBV4-2	-	-	TRBJ1-3	TGTGCCAGCAGCCAAGGGTCTAGGGTCAGGGTGGCGTCTGGAAACACCATATATTTT	CASSQGSRVRVASGNTIYF